Shown below are 27 T cell receptor beta chains from a single sample sequenced in a study of T cells after yellow fever vaccination. TCRdb re-derived calls from the 5' RACE reads in MiXCR, one entry per CDR3 protein. The sample carries some 300,000 distinct CDR3 sequences, roughly 9% recorded once. Sequenced here: CD4+ T cells sorted from PBMCs, sampled 5 days after the yellow fever booster vaccination. The receptor source for this set is a man aged 18 to 30 who received the YFV17D yellow fever vaccine.

The DNA of the CDR3 is TGCGCCAGCAGCTTGGACGGACAGACCTACAATGAGCAGTTCTTC. Translation: CASSLDGQTYNEQFF. The chain joins TRBV5-1 to TRBJ2-1, with D tentatively TRBD1 (6 bases). CDR1 SGHRS and CDR2 YFSETQ come from the germline V gene. The CDR3 totals 15 residues. Trimming removed 0 bases at V and 2 bases at J, with 9 bases between.

This clonotype was seen more than once but under ten times. The chain joins TRBV25-1 to TRBJ1-3, with TRBD1 matching over 7 bases. The CDR3 loop spans 17 amino acids. V gave up 4 bases and J gave up 0 bases; unmatched junction bases: 9. Germline CDR1 MGHDK, CDR2 SYGVNS. The CDR3 nucleotides read TGTGCCAGCAGTGCCGGGGTGGGACAGACCTCTGGAAACACCATATATTTT. This translates into CASSAGVGQTSGNTIYF.

The CDR3 nucleotides are TGTGCCAGCAGCTTTCGGACAGGGATGAACACAGATACGCAGTATTTT. It encodes CASSFRTGMNTDTQYF. The chain carries TRBV14 and TRBJ2-3; TRBD1 matches at 8 bases. J was trimmed by 2 bases and V by 5 bases; bases with no gene match: 9. CDR1 is SGHDN, CDR2 FVKESK, per germline. The CDR3 runs 16 residues. Drawing the rest from reference TRBV14 and TRBJ2-3, the complete variable domain is EAGVTQFPSHSVIEKGQTVTLRCDPISGHDNLYWYRRVMGKEIKFLLHFVKESKQDESGMPNNRFLAERTGGTYSTLKVQPAELEDSGVYFCASSFRTGMNTDTQYFGPGTRLTVL.

The CDR3 nucleotides are TGTGCCAGCAGTGAAATTTTGGGGTCCGGGGAGCTGTTTTTT. Translating it yields CASSEILGSGELFF. J is TRBJ2-2 and V is TRBV2; D unclear. Trimming took 2 bases from V and 6 from J, leaving 10 bases between them. Germline CDR1 and CDR2: SNHLY and FYNNEI. The CDR3 consists of 14 residues. The variable domain in full, with the rest retrieved from reference TRBV2 and TRBJ2-2, is EPEVTQTPSHQVTQMGQEVILRCVPISNHLYFYWYRQILGQKVEFLVSFYNNEISEKSEIFDDQFSVERPDGSNFTLKIRSTKLEDSAMYFCASSEILGSGELFFGEGSRLTVL.

The chain combines TRBV6-2 or TRBV6-3 with TRBJ2-7; D remains unclear. The germline gives CDR1 MNHEY, CDR2 SVGEGT. The CDR3 runs to 12 residues. V shed 6 bases and J shed 3 bases, with 9 bases lying between them. CDR3 residues: CASRNGVYEQYV. CDR3 nucleotide sequence: TGTGCCAGCAGAAACGGCGTCTACGAGCAGTACGTC.

The sample holds a few counts of this clonotype. This rearrangement joins TRBV7-9 to TRBJ1-4; weak D call: TRBD1 (6 bases). Germline V gene data show CDR1 as SEHNR and CDR2 as FQNEAQ (reference sequence). This CDR3 comprises 15 residues. Between the trimmed V and J ends, which lost 5 bases and 7 bases, there was a span of 17 bases. This CDR3 is CASSRGRTDPEKLFF. The CDR3 nucleotides read TGTGCCAGCAGCCGAGGGCGGACAGATCCTGAAAAACTGTTTTTT.

This clonotype was seen more than once but under ten times. The J gene is TRBJ1-5, the V gene TRBV5-5, with unresolved D. Germline CDR1 is SGHKS and CDR2 is YYEKEE (reference sequence). V lost 3 bases, J lost 2 bases, and 9 bases lay in between. This CDR3 spans 14 amino acids. CDR3 in DNA: TGTGCCAGCAGCTATTTGGCAGGCAATCAGCCCCAGCATTTT. It specifies CASSYLAGNQPQHF.

This clonotype came up a few times. The chain recombines TRBV27 with TRBJ2-7; D possibly matches TRBD1 or TRBD2 (5 bases each). Germline V CDR1 and CDR2: MNHEY, SMNVEV (reference sequence). V was shortened by 4 bases and J by 6 bases, with 13 bases between the two germline ends. The CDR3 extends over 13 amino acids. The CDR3 sequence is CASSSPGTGEQYF. The CDR3 DNA reads TGTGCCAGCAGTTCCCCCGGGACCGGCGAGCAGTACTTC.

This chain links TRBV19 with TRBJ1-5; possible D gene TRBD1, 5 bases. V lost 7 bases and J lost 3, with 13 bases in between. Germline CDR1 and CDR2: LNHDA and SQIVND (reference sequence). The CDR3 covers 14 residues. CDR3 DNA sequence: TGTGCCAGTATGCGCGGGGCAAACAATCAGCCCCAGCATTTT. This sequence encodes CASMRGANNQPQHF. Full variable domain (outside the CDR3, taken from reference TRBV19 and TRBJ1-5): DGGITQSPKYLFRKEGQNVTLSCEQNLNHDAMYWYRQDPGQGLRLIYYSQIVNDFQKGDIAEGYSVSREKKESFPLTVTSAQKNPTAFYLCASMRGANNQPQHFGDGTRLSIL.

This sequence joins TRBV27 and TRBJ1-2, with D possibly being TRBD1 (6 bases). Germline V gene data show CDR1 as MNHEY and CDR2 as SMNVEV (reference sequence). The CDR3 is 13 amino acids. The V gene lost 10 bases and the J gene lost 0 bases, with 12 bases spanning the gap. CDR3 loop: CATGGRPNYGYTF. DNA of the CDR3: TGTGCCACCGGGGGCAGGCCTAACTATGGCTACACCTTC.

V is TRBV11-2 and J is TRBJ2-4; TRBD2 aligns across 9 bases. J lost 9 bases, V lost 5 bases, and 8 bases had no gene match. The CDR3 is 14 amino acids. CDR1 is SGHAT, CDR2 FQNNGV, per germline. Here the CDR3 DNA reads TGTGCCAGCAGCCCCCGGGATAGCGGGGGCATTCAGTACTTC. Protein product: CASSPRDSGGIQYF.

The chain recombines TRBV20-1 with TRBJ1-5; D remains unclear. The germline V and J ends were trimmed by 3 bases and 7 bases, with 13 bases remaining between them. The CDR3 is made up of 13 amino acids. Germline V CDR1 and CDR2: DFQATT, SNEGSKA (reference sequence). This CDR3 is CSASKGPRQPQHF. The CDR3 nucleotides are TGCAGTGCTAGTAAGGGCCCGAGGCAGCCCCAGCATTTT.

The chain carries TRBV7-9 and TRBJ2-1; the D is unclear. The V end was cut by 1 base, the J end by 2 bases, with 9 bases between. There are 15 residues in the CDR3. Germline values: CDR1 SEHNR, CDR2 FQNEAQ (reference sequence). CDR3 protein: CASSLEFGPYNEQFF. The CDR3 DNA sequence: TGTGCCAGCAGCTTAGAGTTCGGGCCCTACAATGAGCAGTTCTTC.

This clonotype was recorded at least ten times. The rearrangement joins TRBV27 to TRBJ1-1; no clear D gene. There are 12 residues in the CDR3. Germline assignment: CDR1 MNHEY and CDR2 SMNVEV (reference sequence). V was clipped by 3 bases and J by 8 bases, with 10 bases between them. The CDR3 loop reads CASSFITGEAFF. CDR3 bases: TGTGCCAGCAGTTTTATCACGGGCGAAGCTTTCTTT.

This clonotype was picked up many times. The chain combines TRBV5-1 with TRBJ2-1; weak D call: TRBD1 (6 bases). CDR1 and CDR2 (germline): SGHRS, YFSETQ. Between the trimmed V and J ends, which lost 4 bases and 7 bases, there was a span of 9 bases. The CDR3 has 12 residues. CDR3 nucleotides: TGCGCCAGCAGCGTTACAGGGAATGAGCAGTTCTTC. It is translated as CASSVTGNEQFF.

The rearrangement uses TRBV28 and TRBJ2-4; weak D call: TRBD1 (5 bases). V lost 3 bases and J 6 bases, leaving 18 bases between the germline ends. CDR3 length: 16 amino acids. CDR1 is MDHEN and CDR2 is SYDVKM in the germline V gene. This chain's CDR3 is CASSLIPGRQRNIQYF. The CDR3 nucleotides are TGTGCCAGCAGTTTGATTCCCGGACGACAGAGAAACATTCAGTACTTC.

This clonotype has only one observation. The gene calls are TRBV20-1 and TRBJ2-5; the D gene is possibly TRBD1 (7 bases). Germline assignment: CDR1 DFQATT and CDR2 SNEGSKA (reference sequence). Between the trimmed V and J ends, which lost 5 bases and 5 bases, there was a span of 21 bases. The CDR3 is made up of 15 amino acids. The CDR3 DNA follows: TGCAGTGCTGCCCGGACAGGAGGGTTTGACGAGACCCAGTACTTC. It codes for CSAARTGGFDETQYF.

The chain links TRBV12-3 or TRBV12-4 to TRBJ1-2; weak D call: TRBD1 (6 bases). The V gene lost 5 bases and the J gene lost 0 bases, with 13 bases spanning the gap. The CDR3 is made up of 15 amino acids. CDR3 sequence (DNA): TGTGCCAGCAGTGTAGGGGGGCAAGCTAACTATGGCTACACCTTC. It specifies CASSVGGQANYGYTF.

The V call is TRBV7-2, the J call TRBJ1-4; 7 bases map to TRBD1. In germline, CDR1 is SGHTA, CDR2 FQGNSA. This CDR3 comprises 14 residues. V was clipped by 3 bases and J by 7 bases; unmatched bases: 5. The CDR3 here is CASSFGGGGEKLFF. The CDR3 region has the DNA TGTGCCAGCAGCTTCGGAGGGGGCGGTGAAAAACTGTTTTTT.

This clonotype has a handful of counts. The chain couples TRBV5-1 to TRBJ2-3, with TRBD1 as a possible D gene (5 bases). The CDR3 spans 16 residues. With 4 bases removed from V and 2 bases from J, the gap between germline ends came to 17 bases. Germline CDR1 reads SGHRS; CDR2 reads YFSETQ. CDR3 nucleotides: TGCGCCAGCAGCCTTGGGATTACAGGAGACACAGATACGCAGTATTTT. Protein product: CASSLGITGDTDTQYF.

This clonotype was observed many times. The chain is built from TRBV7-2 and TRBJ1-2; TRBD1 is a possible D gene (5 bases). The V and J ends lost 5 bases and 8 bases respectively, with 15 bases between them. The CDR3 covers 13 residues. The germline gives CDR1 SGHTA, CDR2 FQGNSA. The CDR3 reads CASSRTREGGYTF. The CDR3 nucleotides are TGTGCCAGCAGCCGCACCAGGGAGGGGGGCTACACCTTC.

This clonotype was seen ten or more times. The rearrangement links TRBV4-1 to TRBJ1-4, with a possible D match to TRBD1 (5 bases). The CDR3 has 15 amino acids. Germline V CDR1 and CDR2: MGHRA, YSYEKL. V was clipped by 4 bases and J by 4 bases, with 13 bases between them. CDR3 amino acids: CASSPGRQRNEKLFF. The CDR3 nucleotides read TGCGCCAGCAGCCCAGGGCGGCAGCGTAATGAAAAACTGTTTTTT.

In this sample, this clonotype turned up many times. The chain combines TRBV4-1 with TRBJ1-2, with D possibly matching TRBD1 (5 bases). V lost 4 bases to trimming and J lost 3 bases, with 12 bases between them. The CDR3 covers 14 residues. CDR1 is MGHRA and CDR2 is YSYEKL in the germline V gene. In DNA, the CDR3 is TGCGCCAGCAGCCCGACAGACCCCTACTATGGCTACACCTTC. This gives the protein CASSPTDPYYGYTF.

The J gene is TRBJ2-4, the V gene TRBV7-8, with 8 bases matching TRBD1. The CDR3 sequence is 19 residues long. V shed 1 base and J 1 base; nucleotides not matched to a gene: 12. Per the germline V gene, CDR1 is SGHVS and CDR2 is FQNEAQ. For the CDR3, the DNA is TGTGCCAGCAGCTTAGGATTTCTGACGCGACAGGGGGCCAAAAACATTCAGTACTTC. It yields the protein CASSLGFLTRQGAKNIQYF.

J is TRBJ2-1 and V is TRBV11-2, with 8 bases that match TRBD2. The germline V gene has CDR1 SGHAT and CDR2 FQNNGV. This CDR3 has 14 residues. V lost 3 bases, J lost 9 bases, and 7 bases stayed unmatched. Written as DNA, the CDR3 is TGTGCCAGCAGCTTGATAGCGGGGCCGACTGAGCAGTTCTTC. Protein: CASSLIAGPTEQFF.

The chain joins TRBV5-5 to TRBJ1-2; D gene uncertain. The germline V gene has CDR1 SGHKS and CDR2 YYEKEE (reference sequence). Trimming left V 5 bases short and J 1 base short, with 9 bases between. The CDR3 spans 13 residues. CDR3 protein: CASRLGDNYGYTF. The CDR3 DNA sequence: TGTGCCAGCAGGCTGGGAGATAACTATGGCTACACCTTC.

The chain combines TRBV29-1 with TRBJ2-7; D assignment may be TRBD1 or TRBD2 (5 bases each). The CDR3 covers 11 residues. The V and J ends lost 6 bases and 6 bases respectively, with 12 bases between them. Germline V gene lookup returns CDR1 SQVTM and CDR2 ANQGSEA. CDR3 region: CSVRGPGEQYF. The CDR3 nucleotides read TGCAGCGTGAGGGGCCCGGGCGAGCAGTACTTC.